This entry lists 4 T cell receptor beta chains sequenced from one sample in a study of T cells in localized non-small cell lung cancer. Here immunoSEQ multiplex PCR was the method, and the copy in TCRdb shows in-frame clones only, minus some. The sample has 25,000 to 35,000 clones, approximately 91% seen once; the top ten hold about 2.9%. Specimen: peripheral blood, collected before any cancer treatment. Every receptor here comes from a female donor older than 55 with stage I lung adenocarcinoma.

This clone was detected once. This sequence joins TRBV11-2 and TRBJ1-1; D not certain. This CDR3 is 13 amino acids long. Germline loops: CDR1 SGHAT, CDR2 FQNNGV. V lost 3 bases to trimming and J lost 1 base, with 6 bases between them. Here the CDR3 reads CASSLLGNTEAFF. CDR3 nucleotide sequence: TGTGCCAGCAGCTTGTTGGGGAACACTGAAGCTTTCTTT.

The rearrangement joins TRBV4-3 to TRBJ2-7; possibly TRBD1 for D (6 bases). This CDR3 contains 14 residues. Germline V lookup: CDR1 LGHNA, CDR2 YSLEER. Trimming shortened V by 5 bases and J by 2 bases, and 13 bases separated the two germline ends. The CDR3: CASSYWDTPYEQYF. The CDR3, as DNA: TGCGCCAGCAGCTACTGGGACACCCCCTACGAGCAGTACTTC.

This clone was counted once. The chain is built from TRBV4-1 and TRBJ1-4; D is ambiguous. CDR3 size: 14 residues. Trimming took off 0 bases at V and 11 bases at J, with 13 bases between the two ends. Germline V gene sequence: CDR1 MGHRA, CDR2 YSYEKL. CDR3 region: CASSQDLPYGKLFF. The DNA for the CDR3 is TGCGCCAGCAGCCAAGATCTTCCTTACGGTAAACTGTTTTTT.

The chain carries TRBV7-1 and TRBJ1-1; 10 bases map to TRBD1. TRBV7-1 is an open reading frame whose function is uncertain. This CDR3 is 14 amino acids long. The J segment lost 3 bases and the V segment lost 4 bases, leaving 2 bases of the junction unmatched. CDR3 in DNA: TGTGCCAGCAGCTTAGGGACAGGGGACACTGAAGCTTTCTTT. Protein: CASSLGTGDTEAFF.